The entry below describes one T cell receptor (beta chain). Its antigen is not known. These data belong to a study of T cell responses to AZD1222 COVID-19 vaccine. About the study: Second-dose groups at about 4 or about 12 weeks were pooled.

Profiling relied on immunoSEQ multiplex PCR, and the TCRdb table lists in-frame clones only, not all of them. The sample records 110,000 to 150,000 clones, 80% to 90% being singletons. The CDR3 has 15 residues. V lost 0 bases to trimming and J lost 12 bases; unmatched junction nucleotides: 6. Germline V gene data show CDR1 as SGDLS and CDR2 as YYNGEE. Study outcomes and limitations: Clonal diversity may have been underestimated, and the donors were mostly white British, with more females than males. Only a handful of AZD1222 recipients tested seropositive at baseline. Sampling captured repertoires only after the peak T cell response.

The source was peripheral blood, collected on day 0 of AZD1222 vaccination. V and J are TRBV9 and TRBJ2-1; 13 bases are shared with TRBD2. This receptor was identified in an adult in good health. As DNA, the CDR3 is TGTGCCAGCAGCGTAGGGACTAGCGGGAGTATTGGGCAGTTCTTC. This codes for CASSVGTSGSIGQFF.